The present T cell receptor beta chain was sequenced within a study of blood T cell repertoires in COVID-19 (dated by TCRdb to 2020 to 2021). Describing the broader study: Samples covering the acute and convalescent phases of COVID-19 were provided by collaborators in the United States, Italy and Spain. The repertoires were released in a freely available public database intended as a resource for research on the immune response to SARS-CoV-2. Samples came from the ongoing ImmuneRACE study (first 160 participants) plus 1,254 subjects from 6 global collaborators. Where available, HLA class I and class II types were taken from metadata supplied by the sample provider and were not determined by assay-based typing. Subjects who had been exposed to COVID-19, were actively infected with it, or had recovered from it provided the deeply sampled blood TCRbeta repertoires that made up the dataset. The sample metadata nearly always contained a de-identified subject ID, COVID-19 status, age in years and sex. The prospective study material was composed of cDNA or gDNA derived from T cells, B-cell-depleted T cells, or PBMCs. Beyond this particular receptor, the publication reports: The amount of clinical and demographic metadata varied by source and participant and was provided uncurated.

Inclusive of the bounding cysteine and phenylalanine, the CDR3 is 15 residues long. Just the 45-base CDR3 DNA is kept, in frame starting at base 1. According to the germline V gene (reference sequence), CDR1 reads SGHKS and CDR2 reads YYEKEE. In the prospective study, participants were about 18 to 100 years old, resided in under 30 geographic areas of the United States, and were enrolled through a virtual design. In the prospective study, cohorts were assigned on the basis of participant-reported clinical history obtained from a screening survey and a study questionnaire. Mobile phlebotomists in the prospective study collected whole blood, serum and a nasopharyngeal or oropharyngeal swab from every participant. Over a 2-month period, participants in the prospective study had the option of providing additional blood draws and questionnaires. Before DNA extraction, prospective study blood samples were shipped either frozen or at room temperature.

A remark on this clone: The antigen this receptor binds is unknown. At one end the junction does not follow the germline gene, possibly because of a read error.

TCRbeta CDR3 regions were amplified from genomic DNA using the immunoSEQ Assay, a bias-controlled multiplex PCR. In the authors' own workflow: Nucleated cell counts per sample were estimated from amplification of reference gene primers within the assay. Sequence reads were collapsed and filtered to measure the absolute abundance of every unique TCRbeta CDR3 rearrangement. For each sample, productive Simpson clonality was calculated as the square root of Simpson's diversity index over productive rearrangements. TCRdb provides this immuneACCESS table in a form limited to in-frame rearrangements. Some clones are lacking; in checked studies, under half of them reflect an unresolved V gene, and why the rest are absent is not known. V, J and clone size derive from that table, while D and trimming were established from the DNA sequence. This sample gives around 260,000 clones in total; about 86% of them show up just once. The top ten clones comprise approximately 4.3% of the sample.

Sequenced input: PBMCs or T cells enriched from blood (not recorded which). This TCR was sampled from a man aged 25-45 years with acute COVID-19. The sequence is built from TRBV5-5 and TRBJ1-1; the D segment could be TRBD1, given 5 matching bases. The nucleotides read TGTGCCAGCAGCTTGTATGGGGGGACGAACACTGAAACTTTCTTT. Translated, it reads CASSLYGGTNTETFF.